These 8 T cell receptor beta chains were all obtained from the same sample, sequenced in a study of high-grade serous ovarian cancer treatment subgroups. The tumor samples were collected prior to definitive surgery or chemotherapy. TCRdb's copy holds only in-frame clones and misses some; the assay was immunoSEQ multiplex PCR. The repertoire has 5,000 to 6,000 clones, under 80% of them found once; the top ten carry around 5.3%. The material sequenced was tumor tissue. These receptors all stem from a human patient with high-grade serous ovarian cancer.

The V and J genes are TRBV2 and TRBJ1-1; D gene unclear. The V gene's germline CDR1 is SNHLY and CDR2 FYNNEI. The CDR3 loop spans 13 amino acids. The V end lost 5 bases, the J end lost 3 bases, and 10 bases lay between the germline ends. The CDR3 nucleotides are TGTGCCAGCAGTCTGGGGTGGGACACTGAAGCTTTCTTT. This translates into CASSLGWDTEAFF.

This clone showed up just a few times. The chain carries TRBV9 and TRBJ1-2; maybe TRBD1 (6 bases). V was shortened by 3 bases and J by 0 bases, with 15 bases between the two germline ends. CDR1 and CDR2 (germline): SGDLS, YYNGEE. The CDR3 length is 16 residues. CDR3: CASSDPWGATNYGYTF. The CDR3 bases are TGTGCCAGCAGCGACCCGTGGGGGGCAACTAACTATGGCTACACCTTC.

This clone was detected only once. The CDR3 protein is CASSSVDTGELFF. Written as DNA, the CDR3 is TGTGCCAGCAGTTCGGTGGACACCGGGGAGCTGTTTTTT. V is TRBV6-4 and J is TRBJ2-2; D remains ambiguous. Trimming took off 5 bases at V and 3 bases at J, with 7 bases between the two ends. CDR3 size: 13 residues. Germline-derived CDR1 and CDR2 are MRHNA and SNTAGT.

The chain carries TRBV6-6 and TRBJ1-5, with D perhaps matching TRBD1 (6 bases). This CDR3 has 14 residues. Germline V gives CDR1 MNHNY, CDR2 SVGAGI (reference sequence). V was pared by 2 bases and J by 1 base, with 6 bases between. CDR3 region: CASSYGGSNQPQHF. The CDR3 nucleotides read TGTGCCAGCAGTTACGGGGGCAGCAATCAGCCCCAGCATTTT.

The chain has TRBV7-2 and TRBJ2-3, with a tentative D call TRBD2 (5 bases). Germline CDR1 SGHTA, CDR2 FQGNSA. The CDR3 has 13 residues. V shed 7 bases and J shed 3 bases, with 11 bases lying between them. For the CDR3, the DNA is TGTGCCAGCACAAAACTAGGTACAGATACGCAGTATTTT. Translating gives CASTKLGTDTQYF.

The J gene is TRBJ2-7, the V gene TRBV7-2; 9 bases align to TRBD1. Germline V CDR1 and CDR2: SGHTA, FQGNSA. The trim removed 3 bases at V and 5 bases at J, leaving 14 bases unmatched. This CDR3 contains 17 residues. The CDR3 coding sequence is TGTGCCAGCAGCTTCGAGAGGGCTGGGACAGGGCTAGACGAGCAGTACTTC. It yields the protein CASSFERAGTGLDEQYF.

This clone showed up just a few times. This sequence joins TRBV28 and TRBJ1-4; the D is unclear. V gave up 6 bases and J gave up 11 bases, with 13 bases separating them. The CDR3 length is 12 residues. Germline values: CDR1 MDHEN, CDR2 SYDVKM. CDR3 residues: CASSTTTGKLFF. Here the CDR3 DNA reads TGTGCCAGCAGCACTACTACCGGCAAACTGTTTTTT.

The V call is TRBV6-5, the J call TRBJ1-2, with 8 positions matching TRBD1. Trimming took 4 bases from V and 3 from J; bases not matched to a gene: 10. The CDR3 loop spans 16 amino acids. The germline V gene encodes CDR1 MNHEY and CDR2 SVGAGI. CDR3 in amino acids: CASSSGRGLPYYGYTF. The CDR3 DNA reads TGTGCCAGCAGTTCCGGCAGGGGGCTACCATACTATGGCTACACCTTC.